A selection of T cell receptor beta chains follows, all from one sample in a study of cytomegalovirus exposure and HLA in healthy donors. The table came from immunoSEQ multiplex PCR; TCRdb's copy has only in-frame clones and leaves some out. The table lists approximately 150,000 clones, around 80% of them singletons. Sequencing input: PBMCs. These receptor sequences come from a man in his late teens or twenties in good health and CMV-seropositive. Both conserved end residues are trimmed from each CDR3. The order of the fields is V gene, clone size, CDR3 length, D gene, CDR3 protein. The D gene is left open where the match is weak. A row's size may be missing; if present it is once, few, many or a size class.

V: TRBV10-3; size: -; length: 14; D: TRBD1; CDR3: AIRNTGTGVAGELF
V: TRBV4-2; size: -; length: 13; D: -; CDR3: ASSQDVRKPYEQY
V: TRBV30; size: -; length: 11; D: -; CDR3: AWNRALGQPQH
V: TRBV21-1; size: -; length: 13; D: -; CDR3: ASSPGQGVDTEAF
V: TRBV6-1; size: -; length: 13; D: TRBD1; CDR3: ASSIDRDGQETQY
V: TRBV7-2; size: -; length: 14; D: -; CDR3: ASSSHAGGYGETQY
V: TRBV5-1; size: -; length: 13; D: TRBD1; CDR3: ASSLRTGNTGELF
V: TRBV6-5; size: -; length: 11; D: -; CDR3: ASSYFVGYEQF
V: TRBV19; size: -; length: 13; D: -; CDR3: ATTEGLIGTDTQY
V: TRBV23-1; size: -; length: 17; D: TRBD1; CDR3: ASSQVFDRDTLTNQPQH
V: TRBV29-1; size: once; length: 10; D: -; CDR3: SVRGAQETQY
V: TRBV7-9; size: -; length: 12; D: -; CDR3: ASSPAGNNQPQH
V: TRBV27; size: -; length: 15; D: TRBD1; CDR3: ASIQTTGTGSSYEQY
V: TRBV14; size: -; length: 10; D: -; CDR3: ASSRVAGEQY
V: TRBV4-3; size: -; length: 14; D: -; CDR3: ASSHRADSENAEAF
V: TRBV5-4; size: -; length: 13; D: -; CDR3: ASSLPEGGVTEAF
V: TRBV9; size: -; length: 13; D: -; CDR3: ASSPADIPGNTIY
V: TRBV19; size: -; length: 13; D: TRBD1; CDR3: ASSADRVGGETQY
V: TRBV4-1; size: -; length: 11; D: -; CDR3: ASSQFDRTEAF
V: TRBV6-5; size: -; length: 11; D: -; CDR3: ASTRTGGETQY
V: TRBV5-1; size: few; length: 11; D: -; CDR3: ASSPRMNSPLH
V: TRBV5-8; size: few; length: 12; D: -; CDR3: ASSPWGENYGYT
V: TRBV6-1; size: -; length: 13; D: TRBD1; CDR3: ASSWDRGTTGELF
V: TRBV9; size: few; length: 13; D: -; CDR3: ASSAGMGAPTEAF
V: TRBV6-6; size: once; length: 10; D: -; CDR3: ASSYEGREQY
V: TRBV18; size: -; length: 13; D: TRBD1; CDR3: ASSRGTGGLGEQY
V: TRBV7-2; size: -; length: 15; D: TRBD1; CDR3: ASSEVIGQGTGNTIY
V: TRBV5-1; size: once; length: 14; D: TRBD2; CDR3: ASSLGLAVSTDTQY
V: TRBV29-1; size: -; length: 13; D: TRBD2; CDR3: SARRLANSTDTQY
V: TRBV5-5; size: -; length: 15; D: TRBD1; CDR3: ASSLGFRDRGPYGYT
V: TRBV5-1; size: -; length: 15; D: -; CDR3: ASSPGPGGSSGNTIY
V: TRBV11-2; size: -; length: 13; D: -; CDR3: ASSLSTRTDYEQY
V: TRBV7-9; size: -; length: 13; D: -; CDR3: ASSPKGHLTGELF
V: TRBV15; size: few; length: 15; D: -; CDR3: ATSRDRRPYSNQPQH
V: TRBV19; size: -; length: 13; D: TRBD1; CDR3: ASSSTGTGQETQY
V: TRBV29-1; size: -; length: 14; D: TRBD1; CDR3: SVETFGTGGGTEAF
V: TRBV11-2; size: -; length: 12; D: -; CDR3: ASSFLVLSGEQY
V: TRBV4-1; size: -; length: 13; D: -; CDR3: ASSQGTPPLETQY
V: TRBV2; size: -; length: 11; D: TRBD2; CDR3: ASAGLAGSRQY
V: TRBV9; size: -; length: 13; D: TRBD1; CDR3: ASSATGAGDYEQY
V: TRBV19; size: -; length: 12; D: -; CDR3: ASSPAEIFHEQY
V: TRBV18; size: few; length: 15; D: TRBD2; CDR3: ASSPAKGLAADNEQF
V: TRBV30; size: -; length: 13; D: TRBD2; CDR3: AWSPSAGSTDTQY
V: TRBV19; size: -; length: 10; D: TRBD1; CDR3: ASRQGANTIY
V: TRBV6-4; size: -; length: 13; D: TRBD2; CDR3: ASSELAANTGELF
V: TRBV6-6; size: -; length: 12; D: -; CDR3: ASSLSGSYNEQF
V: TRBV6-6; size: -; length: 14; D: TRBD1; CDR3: ASSYSTGGLGNTIY
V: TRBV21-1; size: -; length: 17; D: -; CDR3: ASSSLERGEPYSYNEQF
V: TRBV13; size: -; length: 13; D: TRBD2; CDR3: ASSKPGLDPCEQY
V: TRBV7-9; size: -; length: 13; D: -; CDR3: ATDKGAGVGEKLF
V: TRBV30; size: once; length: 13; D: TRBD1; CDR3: ASTPTGVENYGYT
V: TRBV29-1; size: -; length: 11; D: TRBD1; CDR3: SGVQGASGEQY
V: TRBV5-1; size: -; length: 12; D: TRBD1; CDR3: ASSWGTGGNEQY
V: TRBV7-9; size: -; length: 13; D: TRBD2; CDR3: ASSLERSGSAEQY
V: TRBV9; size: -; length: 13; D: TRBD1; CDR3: ASSVVLTGGNGYT
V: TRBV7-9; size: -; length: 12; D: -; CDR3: ASSLGPGNTEAF
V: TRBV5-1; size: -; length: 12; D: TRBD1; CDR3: ASSRDRPNEKLF
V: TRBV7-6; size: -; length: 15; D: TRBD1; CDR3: ASSLAGRTGSAYEQY
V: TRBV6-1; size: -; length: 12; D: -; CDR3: ASSEEGVTYEQY
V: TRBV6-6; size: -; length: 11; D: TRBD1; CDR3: ASRIDREAGYT